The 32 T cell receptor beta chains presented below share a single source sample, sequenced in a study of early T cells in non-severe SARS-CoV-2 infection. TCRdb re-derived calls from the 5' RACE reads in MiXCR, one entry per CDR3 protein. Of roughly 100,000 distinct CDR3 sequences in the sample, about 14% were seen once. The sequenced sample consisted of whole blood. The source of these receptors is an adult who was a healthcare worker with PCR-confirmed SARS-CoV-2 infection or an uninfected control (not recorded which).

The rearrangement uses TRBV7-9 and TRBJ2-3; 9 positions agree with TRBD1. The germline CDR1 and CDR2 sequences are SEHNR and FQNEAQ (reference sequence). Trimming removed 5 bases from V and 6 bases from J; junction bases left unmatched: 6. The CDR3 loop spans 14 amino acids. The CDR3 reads CASSQQGAGDTQYF. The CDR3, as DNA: TGTGCCAGCAGCCAACAGGGGGCAGGGGATACGCAGTATTTT.

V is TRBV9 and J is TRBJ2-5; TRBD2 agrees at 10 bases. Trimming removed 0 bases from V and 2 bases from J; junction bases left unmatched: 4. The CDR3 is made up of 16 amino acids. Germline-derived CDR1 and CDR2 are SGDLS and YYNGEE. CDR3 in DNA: TGTGCCAGCAGCGTAGAGGCTAGCGGGGGACAAGAGACCCAGTACTTC. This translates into CASSVEASGGQETQYF.

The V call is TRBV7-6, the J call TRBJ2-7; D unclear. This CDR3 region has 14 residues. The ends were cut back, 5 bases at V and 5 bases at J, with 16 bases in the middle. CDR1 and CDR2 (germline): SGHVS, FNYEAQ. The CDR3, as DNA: TGTGCCAGCAGCCCGAACCTAAATAATGACGAGCAGTACTTC. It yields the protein CASSPNLNNDEQYF.

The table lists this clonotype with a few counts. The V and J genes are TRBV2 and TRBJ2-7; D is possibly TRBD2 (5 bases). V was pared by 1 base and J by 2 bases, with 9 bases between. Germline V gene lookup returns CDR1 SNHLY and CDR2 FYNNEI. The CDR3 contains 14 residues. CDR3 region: CASSEGEGAYEQYF. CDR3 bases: TGTGCCAGCAGTGAAGGAGAGGGCGCCTACGAGCAGTACTTC.

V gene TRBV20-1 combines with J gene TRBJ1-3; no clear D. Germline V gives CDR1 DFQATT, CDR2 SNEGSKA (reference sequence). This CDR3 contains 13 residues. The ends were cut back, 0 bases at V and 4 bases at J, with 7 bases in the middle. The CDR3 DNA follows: TGCAGTGCTAGAGATTACCAGGGAAACACCATATATTTT. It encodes CSARDYQGNTIYF.

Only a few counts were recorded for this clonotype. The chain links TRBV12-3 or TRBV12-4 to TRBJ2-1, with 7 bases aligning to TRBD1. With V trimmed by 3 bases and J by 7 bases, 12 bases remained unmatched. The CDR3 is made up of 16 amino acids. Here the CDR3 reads CASSLLRDSRGNEQFF. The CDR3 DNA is TGTGCCAGCAGTTTGCTCCGGGACAGCCGAGGGAATGAGCAGTTCTTC.

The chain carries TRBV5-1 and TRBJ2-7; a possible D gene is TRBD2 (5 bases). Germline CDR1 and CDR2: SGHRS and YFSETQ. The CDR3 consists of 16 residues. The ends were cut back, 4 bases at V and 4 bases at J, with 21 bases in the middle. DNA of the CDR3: TGCGCCAGCAGCCCGGGTAGGGAGAACCGACTTTACGAGCAGTACTTC. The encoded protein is CASSPGRENRLYEQYF. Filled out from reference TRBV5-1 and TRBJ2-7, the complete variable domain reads KAGVTQTPRYLIKTRGQQVTLSCSPISGHRSVSWYQQTPGQGLQFLFEYFSETQRNKGNFPGRFSGRQFSNSRSEMNVSTLELGDSALYLCASSPGRENRLYEQYFGPGTRLTVT.

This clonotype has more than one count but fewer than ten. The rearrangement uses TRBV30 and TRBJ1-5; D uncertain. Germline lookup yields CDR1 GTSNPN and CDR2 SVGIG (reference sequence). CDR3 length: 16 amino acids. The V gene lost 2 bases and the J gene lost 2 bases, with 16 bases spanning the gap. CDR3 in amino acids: CAWSSRGGWRNQPQHF. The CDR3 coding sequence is TGTGCCTGGAGTTCCCGGGGAGGGTGGCGCAATCAGCCCCAGCATTTT.

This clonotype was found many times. CDR3 amino acids: CASSTRTGSTDTQYF. The CDR3 DNA sequence: TGTGCCAGCAGCACCCGGACAGGCAGCACAGATACGCAGTATTTT. This rearrangement joins TRBV9 to TRBJ2-3; 7 nucleotides align to TRBD1. Germline V CDR1 and CDR2: SGDLS, YYNGEE. The CDR3 has 15 residues. V lost 4 bases to trimming and J lost 0 bases; unmatched junction nucleotides: 5. The full variable domain, its missing parts supplied by reference TRBV9 and TRBJ2-3, is DSGVTQTPKHLITATGQRVTLRCSPRSGDLSVYWYQQSLDQGLQFLIQYYNGEERAKGNILERFSAQQFPDLHSELNLSSLELGDSALYFCASSTRTGSTDTQYFGPGTRLTVL.

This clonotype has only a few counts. DNA of the CDR3: TGTGCCACCAGTGACTTGGCGTCGGGGTACAATGAGCAGTTCTTC. It translates to CATSDLASGYNEQFF. This sequence joins TRBV24-1 and TRBJ2-1; possibly TRBD2 for D (5 bases). The CDR3 contains 15 residues. Trimming pared 4 bases from V and 4 bases from J, leaving 13 bases between. Germline values: CDR1 KGHDR, CDR2 SFDVKD.

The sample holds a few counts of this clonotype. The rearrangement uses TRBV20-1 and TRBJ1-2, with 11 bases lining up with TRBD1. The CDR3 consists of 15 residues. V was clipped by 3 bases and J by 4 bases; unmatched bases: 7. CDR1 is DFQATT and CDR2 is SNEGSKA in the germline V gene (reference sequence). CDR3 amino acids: CSARPRTGGSYGYTF. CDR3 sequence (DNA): TGCAGTGCTAGGCCAAGGACAGGGGGCTCCTATGGCTACACCTTC.

In DNA, the CDR3 is TGTGCCAGCAGTGGGACAGATTATCAGCCCCAGCATTTT. It yields the protein CASSGTDYQPQHF. This chain links TRBV28 with TRBJ1-5; 7 nucleotides line up with TRBD1. The CDR3 has 13 residues. V lost 5 bases, J lost 5 bases, and 3 bases stayed unmatched. Per the germline V gene, CDR1 is MDHEN and CDR2 is SYDVKM. Drawing the rest from reference TRBV28 and TRBJ1-5, the complete variable domain is DVKVTQSSRYLVKRTGEKVFLECVQDMDHENMFWYRQDPGLGLRLIYFSYDVKMKEKGDIPEGYSVSREKKERFSLILESASTNQTSMYLCASSGTDYQPQHFGDGTRLSIL.

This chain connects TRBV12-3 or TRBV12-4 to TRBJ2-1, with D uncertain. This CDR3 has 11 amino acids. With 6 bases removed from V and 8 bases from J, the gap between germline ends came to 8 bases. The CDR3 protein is CASRRRDEQFF. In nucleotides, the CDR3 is TGTGCCAGCAGGAGAAGGGATGAGCAGTTCTTC.

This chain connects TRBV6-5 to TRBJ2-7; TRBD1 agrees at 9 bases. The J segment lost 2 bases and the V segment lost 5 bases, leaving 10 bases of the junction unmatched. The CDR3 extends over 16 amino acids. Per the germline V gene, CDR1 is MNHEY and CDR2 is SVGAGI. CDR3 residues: CASSRPPGQGAYEQYF. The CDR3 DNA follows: TGTGCCAGCAGTCGACCCCCGGGACAGGGAGCCTACGAGCAGTACTTC.

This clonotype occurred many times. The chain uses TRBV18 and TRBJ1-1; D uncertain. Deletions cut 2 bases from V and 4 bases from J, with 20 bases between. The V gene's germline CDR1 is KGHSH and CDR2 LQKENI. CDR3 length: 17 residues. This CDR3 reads CASSPDLRTAKRTEAFF. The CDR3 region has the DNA TGTGCCAGCTCACCAGACCTCAGGACCGCGAAGCGCACTGAAGCTTTCTTT.

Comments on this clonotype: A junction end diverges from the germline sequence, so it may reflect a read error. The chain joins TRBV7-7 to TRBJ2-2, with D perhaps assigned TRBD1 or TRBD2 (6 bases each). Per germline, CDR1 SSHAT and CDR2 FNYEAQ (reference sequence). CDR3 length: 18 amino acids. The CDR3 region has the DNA TGTGCTAGCAGCCAGGGGACTTTCCGGGGCCCCAACACCGGGGAGCTGTTTTTT. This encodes CASSQGTFRGPNTGELFF.

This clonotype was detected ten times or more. CDR3 bases: TGCGCCAGCAGAGGGAAGGGTTTGAACACTGAAGCTTTCTTT. Its translation is CASRGKGLNTEAFF. V usage is TRBV10-2 and J usage is TRBJ1-1, with D unclear. CDR3 length: 14 residues. Germline assignment: CDR1 WSHSY and CDR2 SAAADI. V lost 6 bases, J lost 0 bases, and 11 bases lay in between.

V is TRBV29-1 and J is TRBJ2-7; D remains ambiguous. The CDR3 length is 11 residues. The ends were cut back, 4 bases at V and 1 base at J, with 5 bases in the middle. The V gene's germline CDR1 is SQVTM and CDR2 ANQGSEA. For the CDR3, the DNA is TGCAGCGTTGCTGGATCCTACGAGCAGTACTTC. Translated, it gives CSVAGSYEQYF.

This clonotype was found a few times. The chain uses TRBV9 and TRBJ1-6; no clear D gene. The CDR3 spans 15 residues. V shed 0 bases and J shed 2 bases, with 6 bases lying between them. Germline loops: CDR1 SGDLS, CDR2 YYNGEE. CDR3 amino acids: CASSVGRPYNSPLHF. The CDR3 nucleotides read TGTGCCAGCAGCGTAGGCAGGCCCTATAATTCACCCCTCCACTTT.

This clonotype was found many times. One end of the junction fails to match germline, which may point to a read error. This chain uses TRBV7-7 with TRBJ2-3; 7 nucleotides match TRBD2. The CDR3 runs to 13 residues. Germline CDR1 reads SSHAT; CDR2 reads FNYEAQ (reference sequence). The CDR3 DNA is TGTGCTAGCAGCCGGGACCAGCGGGGCACGCAGTATTTT. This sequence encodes CASSRDQRGTQYF.

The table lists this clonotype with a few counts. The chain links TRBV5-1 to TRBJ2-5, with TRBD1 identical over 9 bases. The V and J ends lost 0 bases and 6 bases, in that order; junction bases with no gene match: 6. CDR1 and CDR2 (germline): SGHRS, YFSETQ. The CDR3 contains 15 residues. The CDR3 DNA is TGCGCCAGCAGCTTGGCCCGGACAGGGGCGCAGACCCAGTACTTC. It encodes CASSLARTGAQTQYF. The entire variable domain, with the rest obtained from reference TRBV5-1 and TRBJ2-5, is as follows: KAGVTQTPRYLIKTRGQQVTLSCSPISGHRSVSWYQQTPGQGLQFLFEYFSETQRNKGNFPGRFSGRQFSNSRSEMNVSTLELGDSALYLCASSLARTGAQTQYFGPGTRLLVL.

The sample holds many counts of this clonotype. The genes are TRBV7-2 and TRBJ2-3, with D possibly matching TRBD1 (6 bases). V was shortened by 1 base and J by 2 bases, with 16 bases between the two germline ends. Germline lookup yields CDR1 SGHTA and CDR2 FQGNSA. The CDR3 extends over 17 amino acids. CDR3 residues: CASSLGVVQGLTDTQYF. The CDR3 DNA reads TGTGCCAGCAGCTTAGGGGTAGTCCAGGGGCTCACAGATACGCAGTATTTT.

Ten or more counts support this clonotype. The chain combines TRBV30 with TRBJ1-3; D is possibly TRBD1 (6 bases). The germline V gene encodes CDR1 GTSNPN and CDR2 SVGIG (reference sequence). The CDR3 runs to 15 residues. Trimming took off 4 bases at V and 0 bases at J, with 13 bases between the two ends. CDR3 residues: CAWTRDIDSGNTIYF. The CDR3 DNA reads TGTGCCTGGACCAGGGACATCGACTCTGGAAACACCATATATTTT. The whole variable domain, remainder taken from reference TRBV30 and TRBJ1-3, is SQTIHQWPATLVQPVGSPLSLECTVEGTSNPNLYWYRQAAGRGLQLLFYSVGIGQISSEVPQNLSASRPQDRQFILSSKKLLLSDSGFYLCAWTRDIDSGNTIYFGEGSWLTVV.

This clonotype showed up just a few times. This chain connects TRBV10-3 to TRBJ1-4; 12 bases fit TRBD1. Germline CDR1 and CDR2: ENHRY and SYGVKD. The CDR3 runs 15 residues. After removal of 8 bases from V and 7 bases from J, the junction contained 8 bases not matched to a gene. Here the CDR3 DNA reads TGTGCCATCGGACCGGGACAGGGGGCCAGTGAAAAACTGTTTTTT. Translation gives CAIGPGQGASEKLFF.

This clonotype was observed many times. In DNA, the CDR3 is TGTGCCAGCAGCTTAGGGAGCGGGGGGTACAATGAGCAGTTCTTC. This sequence encodes CASSLGSGGYNEQFF. The chain has TRBV11-2 and TRBJ2-1; 9 nucleotides line up with TRBD2. J gave up 4 bases and V 1 base, and 2 bases lay outside the gene matches. CDR3 length: 15 amino acids. Germline V gene sequence: CDR1 SGHAT, CDR2 FQNNGV.

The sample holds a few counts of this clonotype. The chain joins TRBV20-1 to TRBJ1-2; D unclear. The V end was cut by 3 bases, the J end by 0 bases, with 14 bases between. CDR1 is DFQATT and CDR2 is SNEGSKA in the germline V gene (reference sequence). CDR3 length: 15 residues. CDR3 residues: CSARTSSLANYGYTF. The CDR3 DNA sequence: TGCAGTGCTAGGACTTCCAGCCTAGCTAACTATGGCTACACCTTC.

CDR3 bases: TGTGCCAGCAGTCCCGGGACAGGCTCTGGAAACACCATATATTTT. It is translated as CASSPGTGSGNTIYF. This chain links TRBV6-1 with TRBJ1-3; 8 positions match TRBD1. V gave up 5 bases and J gave up 0 bases; unmatched junction bases: 3. The CDR3 runs to 15 residues. The germline CDR1 and CDR2 sequences are MNHNS and SASEGT.

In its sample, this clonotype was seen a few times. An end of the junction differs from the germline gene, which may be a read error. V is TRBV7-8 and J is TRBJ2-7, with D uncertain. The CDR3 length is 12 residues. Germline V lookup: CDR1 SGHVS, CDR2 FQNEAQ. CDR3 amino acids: CASTLYDYEQYF. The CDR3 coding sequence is TGTGCCAGCACCTTATATGACTACGAGCAGTACTTC.

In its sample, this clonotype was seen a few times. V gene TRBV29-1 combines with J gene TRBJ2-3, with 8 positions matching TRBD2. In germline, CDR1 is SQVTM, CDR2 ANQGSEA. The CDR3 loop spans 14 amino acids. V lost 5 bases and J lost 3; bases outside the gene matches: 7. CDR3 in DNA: TGCAGCGTTACGAGCGGGGGTACAACAGATACGCAGTATTTT. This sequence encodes CSVTSGGTTDTQYF.

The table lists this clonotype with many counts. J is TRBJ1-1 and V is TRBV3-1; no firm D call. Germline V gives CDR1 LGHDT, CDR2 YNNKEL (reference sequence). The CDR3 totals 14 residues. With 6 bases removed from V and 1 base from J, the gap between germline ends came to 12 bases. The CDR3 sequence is CASSLYEGNTEAFF. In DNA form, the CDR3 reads TGTGCCAGCAGTTTATACGAGGGGAACACTGAAGCTTTCTTT.

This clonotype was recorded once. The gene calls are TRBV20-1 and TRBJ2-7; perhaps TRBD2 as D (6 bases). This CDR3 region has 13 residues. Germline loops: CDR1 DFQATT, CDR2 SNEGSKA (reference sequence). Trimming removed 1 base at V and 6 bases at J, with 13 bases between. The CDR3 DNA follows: TGCAGTGCTAGAGTAGCGGTGGGTGGCGAGCAGTACTTC. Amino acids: CSARVAVGGEQYF.

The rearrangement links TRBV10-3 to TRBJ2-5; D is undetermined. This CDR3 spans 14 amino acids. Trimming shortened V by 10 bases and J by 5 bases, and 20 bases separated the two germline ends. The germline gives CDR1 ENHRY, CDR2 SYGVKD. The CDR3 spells CATKELDPGETQYF. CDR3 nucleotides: TGTGCCACCAAGGAGCTAGACCCCGGGGAGACCCAGTACTTC.